One sample yielded the 32 T cell receptor beta chains listed below, sequenced in a study of cytomegalovirus exposure and HLA in healthy donors. Sequencing was performed with immunoSEQ multiplex PCR; in TCRdb, only in-frame clones are kept and a portion is missing. The table has some 49,000 clones, 94% seen once; the top ten hold roughly 8%. The sample consisted of PBMCs. These TCRs come from a woman younger than 30 in good health and CMV-seropositive.

The genes are TRBV19 and TRBJ1-4, with 7 positions matching TRBD1. V trimming: 6 bases; J trimming: 7 bases; junction bases outside the gene matches: 8. Germline loops: CDR1 LNHDA, CDR2 SQIVND (reference sequence). The CDR3 runs to 14 residues. The CDR3 spells CASRRQGRGEKLFF. CDR3 in DNA: TGTGCCAGTAGAAGACAGGGACGTGGTGAAAAACTGTTTTTT.

The chain is built from TRBV6-1 and TRBJ1-4; D call uncertain. Germline assignment: CDR1 MNHNS and CDR2 SASEGT. The CDR3 has 15 residues. Deletions cut 9 bases from V and 4 bases from J, with 18 bases between. The CDR3 region has the DNA TGTGCCAGTCTATCGCTTTTCGGTGGTAATGAAAAACTGTTTTTT. It translates to CASLSLFGGNEKLFF.

The chain links TRBV27 to TRBJ1-5; D gene uncertain. Trimming took off 8 bases at V and 5 bases at J, with 16 bases between the two ends. This CDR3 contains 14 residues. Germline CDR1 reads MNHEY; CDR2 reads SMNVEV (reference sequence). The CDR3 is CASGRRGFYQPQHF. CDR3 nucleotides: TGTGCCAGCGGGAGACGGGGATTTTATCAGCCCCAGCATTTT.

This clone was observed once. This sequence joins TRBV5-3 and TRBJ2-5, with a weak D call TRBD2 (6 bases). TRBV5-3 is recorded as an ORF, its role being uncertain. The CDR3 has 14 residues. Trimming took off 2 bases at V and 6 bases at J, with 14 bases between the two ends. CDR3 DNA: TGTGCCAGAAGCTTCTTGGAGGGAAGGAAGACCCAGTACTTC. Amino acids: CARSFLEGRKTQYF.

The V call is TRBV7-3, the J call TRBJ2-1; a possible D gene is TRBD1 (6 bases). The CDR3 has 16 amino acids. Per germline, CDR1 SGHTA and CDR2 FQGTGA. Trimming removed 0 bases at V and 0 bases at J, with 9 bases between. CDR3 protein: CASSLTGGASYNEQFF. DNA of the CDR3: TGTGCCAGCAGCTTAACAGGGGGAGCCTCCTACAATGAGCAGTTCTTC.

V is TRBV10-1 and J is TRBJ2-1; D unresolved. Per the germline V gene, CDR1 is WNHNN and CDR2 is SYGVQD (reference sequence). The V and J ends lost 0 bases and 0 bases respectively, with 9 bases between them. CDR3 length: 16 residues. The CDR3 bases are TGCGCCAGCAGTGAGTCGACTTGGAGCTCCTACAATGAGCAGTTCTTC. It encodes CASSESTWSSYNEQFF.

This clone has just one count. The rearrangement uses TRBV18 and TRBJ2-4; a weak D match, TRBD1 (8 bases). Germline V gene sequence: CDR1 KGHSH, CDR2 LQKENI. The CDR3 is made up of 14 amino acids. Deletions cut 6 bases from V and 9 bases from J, with 18 bases between. The CDR3 loop is CASSLDREGTIQYF. The CDR3 bases are TGTGCCAGCTCTCTGGACAGGGAGGGAACCATTCAGTACTTC.

V is TRBV19 and J is TRBJ1-2, with TRBD1 identical over 8 bases. CDR1 and CDR2 (germline): LNHDA, SQIVND (reference sequence). J was trimmed by 1 base and V by 5 bases; bases with no gene match: 12. The CDR3 is 17 amino acids. The CDR3 loop reads CASSPRTGPHYNYGYTF. CDR3 coding DNA: TGTGCCAGTAGTCCCCGGACAGGGCCCCATTATAACTATGGCTACACCTTC. Based on the CDR3 plus reference TRBV19 and TRBJ1-2, the full variable domain is DGGITQSPKYLFRKEGQNVTLSCEQNLNHDAMYWYRQDPGQGLRLIYYSQIVNDFQKGDIAEGYSVSREKKESFPLTVTSAQKNPTAFYLCASSPRTGPHYNYGYTFGSGTRLTVV.

The gene calls are TRBV2 and TRBJ2-1; TRBD2 agrees at 11 bases. This CDR3 is built from 19 residues. Germline V lookup: CDR1 SNHLY, CDR2 FYNNEI. V was pared by 10 bases and J by 0 bases, with 17 bases of the junction left unmatched. CDR3 nucleotide sequence: TGTGCCAACGAAGCCATTTCGACTAGCGGGATTCGCTCCTACAATGAGCAGTTCTTC. This encodes CANEAISTSGIRSYNEQFF. Full variable domain (remainder filled in from reference TRBV2 and TRBJ2-1): EPEVTQTPSHQVTQMGQEVILRCVPISNHLYFYWYRQILGQKVEFLVSFYNNEISEKSEIFDDQFSVERPDGSNFTLKIRSTKLEDSAMYFCANEAISTSGIRSYNEQFFGPGTRLTVL.

This chain connects TRBV14 to TRBJ2-5; 8 bases agree with TRBD2. The CDR3 totals 15 residues. The germline V gene encodes CDR1 SGHDN and CDR2 FVKESK. V lost 1 base and J lost 5; bases outside the gene matches: 6. The DNA of the CDR3 is TGTGCCAGCAGCCAAGGAACAACGGGAGGGGAGACCCAGTACTTC. Its protein is CASSQGTTGGETQYF.

This clone occurred once. This chain connects TRBV19 to TRBJ2-5, with 8 nucleotides matching TRBD1. In germline, CDR1 is LNHDA, CDR2 SQIVND (reference sequence). The CDR3 extends over 12 amino acids. V shed 6 bases and J 7 bases; nucleotides not matched to a gene: 4. CDR3 sequence: CASRSGTGTQYF. The CDR3 DNA sequence: TGTGCCAGTAGATCAGGGACAGGGACCCAGTACTTC. The full variable domain, its missing parts supplied by reference TRBV19 and TRBJ2-5, is DGGITQSPKYLFRKEGQNVTLSCEQNLNHDAMYWYRQDPGQGLRLIYYSQIVNDFQKGDIAEGYSVSREKKESFPLTVTSAQKNPTAFYLCASRSGTGTQYFGPGTRLLVL.

The chain is built from TRBV5-1 and TRBJ2-1; 7 nucleotides agree with TRBD2. This CDR3 comprises 16 residues. J lost 6 bases, V lost 0 bases, and 9 bases had no gene match. Germline V lookup: CDR1 SGHRS, CDR2 YFSETQ. CDR3 amino acids: CASSLGDFWGGNEQFF. In DNA form, the CDR3 reads TGCGCCAGCAGCTTGGGGGACTTCTGGGGGGGCAATGAGCAGTTCTTC.

In nucleotides, the CDR3 is TGTGCCAGCAGTTATGAGACTAGCGGATACTTCCAAGAGACCCAGTACTTC. Translated, it gives CASSYETSGYFQETQYF. The chain links TRBV2 to TRBJ2-5; TRBD2 matches 9 bases. This CDR3 has 17 residues. Trimming removed 5 bases from V and 1 base from J; junction bases left unmatched: 11. Germline values: CDR1 SNHLY, CDR2 FYNNEI.

V and J are TRBV14 and TRBJ2-7, with D possibly being TRBD2 (6 bases). The V and J ends lost 1 base and 5 bases respectively, with 9 bases between them. The V gene's germline CDR1 is SGHDN and CDR2 FVKESK. This CDR3 has 13 residues. The CDR3 region has the DNA TGTGCCAGCAGCCAAGGGAGGGTGCACGAGCAGTACTTC. This sequence encodes CASSQGRVHEQYF.

The chain couples TRBV29-1 to TRBJ2-7; 9 positions agree with TRBD1. V lost 6 bases to trimming and J lost 1 base; unmatched junction nucleotides: 10. CDR3 size: 15 residues. Germline V gene lookup returns CDR1 SQVTM and CDR2 ANQGSEA. CDR3 DNA: TGCAGCGTCCGCAGGGGACAGGGTGAGTCCTACGAGCAGTACTTC. Its protein is CSVRRGQGESYEQYF.

V and J are TRBV19 and TRBJ1-4, with 11 bases identical to TRBD1. The CDR3 length is 14 residues. Germline assignment: CDR1 LNHDA and CDR2 SQIVND (reference sequence). The ends lost 6 bases at V and 8 bases at J; junction bases unmatched: 5. The CDR3 DNA is TGTGCCAGTAGCCCGGGACAGGGGGAGGAAAAACTGTTTTTT. Protein sequence: CASSPGQGEEKLFF.

The rearrangement uses TRBV5-1 and TRBJ2-7, with TRBD1 matching over 7 bases. Unmatched junction bases numbered 6, after V lost 4 bases and J lost 2 bases. The CDR3 is 14 residues long. Germline V CDR1 and CDR2: SGHRS, YFSETQ. In DNA form, the CDR3 reads TGCGCCAGCAGCGAGAAGGGGGCGACCTACGAGCAGTACTTC. This translates into CASSEKGATYEQYF. The full variable domain, its missing parts supplied by reference TRBV5-1 and TRBJ2-7, is KAGVTQTPRYLIKTRGQQVTLSCSPISGHRSVSWYQQTPGQGLQFLFEYFSETQRNKGNFPGRFSGRQFSNSRSEMNVSTLELGDSALYLCASSEKGATYEQYFGPGTRLTVT.

This chain joins TRBV5-1 and TRBJ2-5; 11 nucleotides line up with TRBD2. The CDR3 totals 17 residues. Germline trimming cut 4 bases from V and 5 bases from J; bases unmatched to any gene: 13. Germline CDR1 SGHRS, CDR2 YFSETQ. CDR3 nucleotides: TGCGCCAGCAGCCGCGCCACTTTAGCGGGAGGGCGGGAGACCCAGTACTTC. Encoded protein: CASSRATLAGGRETQYF.

This sequence joins TRBV6-5 and TRBJ2-1; the D is unclear. The V end was cut by 6 bases, the J end by 3 bases, with 9 bases between. Germline V gives CDR1 MNHEY, CDR2 SVGAGI. This CDR3 is 13 amino acids long. The CDR3 loop reads CASRLVFYNEQFF. CDR3 DNA: TGTGCCAGCAGATTAGTTTTCTACAATGAGCAGTTCTTC.

The chain joins TRBV6-6 to TRBJ2-7, with D possibly being TRBD1 (5 bases). Germline V gene lookup returns CDR1 MNHNY and CDR2 SVGAGI (reference sequence). Trimming removed 2 bases from V and 2 bases from J, with 13 bases in between. CDR3 length: 15 residues. CDR3 sequence reads: CASSYDRTKAYEQYF. The CDR3 nucleotides are TGTGCCAGCAGTTACGACAGAACAAAGGCCTACGAGCAGTACTTC.

J is TRBJ1-5 and V is TRBV7-8, with D hard to call. The CDR3 is 15 amino acids. V was trimmed by 2 bases and J by 0 bases, leaving 8 bases between them. Germline V lookup: CDR1 SGHVS, CDR2 FQNEAQ. In DNA, the CDR3 is TGTGCCAGCAGCTTAAGTGACATTAGCAATCAGCCCCAGCATTTT. Its translation is CASSLSDISNQPQHF. Together with reference TRBV7-8 and TRBJ1-5, the CDR3 gives the full variable domain: GAGVSQSPRYKVAKRGQDVALRCDPISGHVSLFWYQQALGQGPEFLTYFQNEAQLDKSGLPSDRFFAERPEGSVSTLKIQRTQQEDSAVYLCASSLSDISNQPQHFGDGTRLSIL.

The J gene is TRBJ2-7, the V gene TRBV5-6; 12 bases are a match to TRBD2. V shed 4 bases, J shed 2 bases, and the junction held 16 bases outside the gene matches. The CDR3 has 19 residues. Germline-derived CDR1 and CDR2 are SGHDT and YYEEEE. CDR3 in DNA: TGTGCCAGCAGCCCGTTGTCGACTAGCGGGGGAACCTTTGCCTACGAGCAGTACTTC. This sequence encodes CASSPLSTSGGTFAYEQYF.

This chain joins TRBV4-1 and TRBJ2-1, with 14 bases lining up with TRBD2. This CDR3 spans 19 amino acids. Germline CDR1 is MGHRA and CDR2 is YSYEKL. V gave up 5 bases and J gave up 3 bases; unmatched junction bases: 12. CDR3 sequence (DNA): TGCGCCAGCAGCGAAGTCCTGAAGGGACTAGCGGGAGACTACAATGAGCAGTTCTTC. It specifies CASSEVLKGLAGDYNEQFF.

The sample holds one count of this clone. The chain joins TRBV19 to TRBJ2-2, with a weak D call TRBD2 (6 bases). Deletions cut 6 bases from V and 4 bases from J, with 12 bases between. CDR3 length: 14 residues. Germline CDR1 and CDR2: LNHDA and SQIVND (reference sequence). The CDR3 here is CASSGSSGTGELFF. The CDR3 nucleotides are TGTGCCAGTAGCGGGAGTTCGGGCACCGGGGAGCTGTTTTTT.

The J gene is TRBJ2-3, the V gene TRBV5-6; 12 nucleotides agree with TRBD2. Germline V gives CDR1 SGHDT, CDR2 YYEEEE. The V segment lost 2 bases and the J segment 2 bases; nucleotides outside the gene matches: 3. The length of the CDR3 is 16 residues. The CDR3: CASSFRLAGVTDTQYF. CDR3 nucleotide sequence: TGTGCCAGCAGCTTCAGACTAGCGGGAGTCACAGATACGCAGTATTTT.

This clone was found once. V usage is TRBV10-3 and J usage is TRBJ2-7; possibly TRBD1 for D (5 bases). CDR1 is ENHRY and CDR2 is SYGVKD in the germline V gene. CDR3 length equals 12 residues. Trimming pared 9 bases from V and 2 bases from J, leaving 11 bases between. The CDR3 region is CAISDITYEQYF. The CDR3, as DNA: TGTGCCATTTCGGACATTACCTACGAGCAGTACTTC.

The V gene is TRBV28, the J gene TRBJ2-7; 12 bases map to TRBD2. CDR3 length: 16 amino acids. V shed 5 bases, J shed 3 bases, and the junction held 8 bases outside the gene matches. Per the germline V gene, CDR1 is MDHEN and CDR2 is SYDVKM. CDR3 sequence reads: CASSPKTSGSLYEQYF. CDR3 in DNA: TGTGCCAGCAGTCCAAAGACTAGCGGGAGTCTCTACGAGCAGTACTTC.

In this sample, this clone turned up once. The V call is TRBV6-6, the J call TRBJ2-3; D possibly corresponds to TRBD2 (6 bases). Trimming removed 6 bases at V and 10 bases at J, with 8 bases between. The CDR3 is 10 amino acids. Germline assignment: CDR1 MNHNY and CDR2 SVGAGI (reference sequence). CDR3 DNA sequence: TGTGCCAGCAGCAGGGAGGCGCAGTATTTT. As protein: CASSREAQYF.

The DNA of the CDR3 is TGCGCCAGCAGCTTGGATTTACCCGGGACAGTGAACACTGAAGCTTTCTTT. Translating gives CASSLDLPGTVNTEAFF. The chain links TRBV5-1 to TRBJ1-1; 7 positions agree with TRBD1. The CDR3 totals 17 residues. Per germline, CDR1 SGHRS and CDR2 YFSETQ. J was trimmed by 0 bases and V by 0 bases; bases with no gene match: 8. The whole variable domain, remainder taken from reference TRBV5-1 and TRBJ1-1, is KAGVTQTPRYLIKTRGQQVTLSCSPISGHRSVSWYQQTPGQGLQFLFEYFSETQRNKGNFPGRFSGRQFSNSRSEMNVSTLELGDSALYLCASSLDLPGTVNTEAFFGQGTRLTVV.

V usage is TRBV4-3 and J usage is TRBJ2-2, with D perhaps TRBD2 (7 bases). Germline assignment: CDR1 LGHNA and CDR2 YSLEER. Trimming shortened V by 1 base and J by 2 bases, and 11 bases separated the two germline ends. The CDR3 covers 16 residues. CDR3 sequence reads: CASSQVRGANTGELFF. The CDR3 nucleotides are TGCGCCAGCAGCCAAGTCCGGGGGGCCAACACCGGGGAGCTGTTTTTT.

The chain links TRBV27 to TRBJ1-1; maybe TRBD1 (5 bases). V was clipped by 1 base and J by 5 bases, with 17 bases between them. CDR3 length: 16 amino acids. In germline, CDR1 is MNHEY, CDR2 SMNVEV (reference sequence). DNA of the CDR3: TGTGCCAGCAGTTTATTGAGACCTGAGGCAGGGACTGAAGCTTTCTTT. This encodes CASSLLRPEAGTEAFF.

The chain couples TRBV6-5 to TRBJ1-2, with TRBD1 matching over 10 bases. Trimming cost V 5 bases and J 8 bases; bases outside gene matches: 5. Germline assignment: CDR1 MNHEY and CDR2 SVGAGI. The CDR3 consists of 13 residues. Written as DNA, the CDR3 is TGTGCCAGCAGTACGACAGGGGGCCTCGGCTACACCTTC. Translation gives CASSTTGGLGYTF.